The entry below describes one TCR beta chain. This sample is drawn from a study of OX40 agonist ivuxolimab in advanced cancers. V was trimmed by 0 bases and J by 0 bases, leaving 9 bases between them. The CDR3 runs 16 residues. CDR1 and CDR2 (germline): SGHTA, FQGNSA. Profiled with immunoSEQ multiplex PCR; TCRdb holds only in-frame clones, not every one. The top ten hold 3.9% of the sample, which has roughly 60,000 clones, 85% to 90% seen once. This sequence was found in an adult with an advanced solid tumor such as melanoma, head and neck, liver or kidney cancer. This chain uses TRBV7-2 with TRBJ1-5, with no clear D. Sequencing used CD4+ or CD8+ T cells sorted from blood, obtained in a trial of the OX40 agonist ivuxolimab. This chain's CDR3 is CASSLAVGYSNQPQHF. The CDR3, as DNA: TGTGCCAGCAGCTTAGCAGTGGGATATAGCAATCAGCCCCAGCATTTT.